The 3 T cell receptor beta chains below all came from one sample that was sequenced in a study of CD8+CD57+ T cells in acquired aplastic anemia. Profiling that covered TCR beta VDJ and CDR3 relied on genomic DNA as its template. From the reads, TCRdb called clonotypes with MiXCR, one entry per CDR3 protein. The sample lists about 210,000 distinct CDR3 sequences; 61% were seen once. The specimen was sorted CD4+, CD8+, or CD8+CD57+ T cells (not recorded which) from PBMCs. The receptors here all came from a human donor in good health.

This clonotype was seen many times. The CDR3 protein is CASSFSLAGGVAFF. The CDR3 DNA reads as TGTGCCAGCAGCTTTTCACTAGCGGGAGGAGTCGCGTTCTTC. The chain couples TRBV5-6 to TRBJ2-1, with TRBD2 matching over 12 bases. Germline V gives CDR1 SGHDT, CDR2 YYEEEE. J lost 15 bases, V lost 2 bases, and 9 bases had no gene match. CDR3 length: 14 residues.

This sequence joins TRBV11-2 and TRBJ1-3; tentatively, D is TRBD1 (5 bases). The CDR3 is 14 residues long. The germline gives CDR1 SGHAT, CDR2 FQNNGV. V shed 1 base and J shed 2 bases, with 6 bases lying between them. The CDR3 DNA sequence: TGTGCCAGCAGCTTAGGAGGGGCTGGAAACACCATATATTTT. It codes for CASSLGGAGNTIYF.

The rearrangement links TRBV7-3 to TRBJ2-4; the D call may be TRBD1 or TRBD2 (5 bases each). Germline V gene sequence: CDR1 SGHTA, CDR2 FQGTGA. Trimming took 2 bases from V and 2 from J, leaving 10 bases between them. The CDR3 spans 15 residues. The DNA for the CDR3 is TGTGCCAGCAGCTTACACCAGGGACCCAAAAACATTCAGTACTTC. Translation gives CASSLHQGPKNIQYF.